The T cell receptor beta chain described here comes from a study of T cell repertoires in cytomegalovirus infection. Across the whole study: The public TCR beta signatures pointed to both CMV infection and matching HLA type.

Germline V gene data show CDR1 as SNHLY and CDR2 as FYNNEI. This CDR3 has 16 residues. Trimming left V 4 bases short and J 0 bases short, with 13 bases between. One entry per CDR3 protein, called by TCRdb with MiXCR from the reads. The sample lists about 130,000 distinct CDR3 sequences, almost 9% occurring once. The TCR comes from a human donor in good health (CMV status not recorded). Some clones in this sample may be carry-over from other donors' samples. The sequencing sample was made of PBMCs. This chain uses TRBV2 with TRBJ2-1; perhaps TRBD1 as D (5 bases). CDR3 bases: TGTGCCAGCAGTGGGACATATGGTGGCTCCTACAATGAGCAGTTCTTC. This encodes CASSGTYGGSYNEQFF.